Sequencing of this T cell receptor (beta chain) was carried out in a study of blood T cell repertoires in COVID-19. At the level of the study: From the United States, Italy and Spain came samples of acute and convalescent COVID-19. From T cells, B-cell-depleted T cells, or PBMCs came the material, which was cDNA or gDNA.

Original processing notes: Estimation of nucleated cell counts relied on the amplification of reference gene primers. Clones were sequenced by immunoSEQ multiplex PCR, and TCRdb holds only the in-frame ones, with some missing. V, J and clone size reflect that table, while D and trimming were determined from the DNA. This sample has about 160,000 clones, with around 80% found just once. V was clipped by 1 base and J by 3 bases; unmatched bases: 4. The CDR3 is 16 residues long. Germline V gene data show CDR1 as LNHDA and CDR2 as SQIVND (reference sequence). Sequences were obtained from peripheral blood. The TCR sequence derives from a woman of 80 years or more with acute or convalescent COVID-19. The chain combines TRBV19 with TRBJ1-5; 9 bases align to TRBD1. The CDR3 loop is CASSIGTGVVNQPQHF. CDR3 coding DNA: TGTGCCAGTAGTATAGGGACAGGGGTAGTCAATCAGCCCCAGCATTTT.